This TCR beta chain was identified during a study of blood T cell repertoires in COVID-19. Study summary: Italy, Spain and the United States were the sources of the convalescent and acute COVID-19 samples.

The CDR3 runs 15 residues. V lost 4 bases and J lost 6; bases outside the gene matches: 7. The germline V gene has CDR1 SEHNR and CDR2 FQNEAQ (reference sequence). In the authors' workflow: Reference gene primer amplification gave nucleated cell count estimates. Some clones are missing from TCRdb's copy, which holds only in-frame ones; the method was immunoSEQ multiplex PCR. V, J and clone size are those of that table, while D and trimming were read from the DNA. The table includes approximately 110,000 clones, about 85% detected once. The chain joins TRBV7-9 to TRBJ2-1; 9 nucleotides align to TRBD1. Material: peripheral blood. This TCR came from a woman in her sixties with COVID-19, enrolled during active disease. In DNA, the CDR3 is TGTGCCAGCAGCTCCCGGGACAGGGACTCCAATGAGCAGTTCTTC. It specifies CASSSRDRDSNEQFF.